This T cell receptor beta chain came from a study of a mutant IDH1 vaccine in newly diagnosed glioma. For the study at large: Either 4-6 weeks after radiotherapy alone or alongside temozolomide, vaccination was begun. Of treated patients, around 62% were men and about 40% women, averaging around 40 years. Pretreatment consisted of radiotherapy, temozolomide, or both, with most receiving both. General study findings and limits: Overall, just under 95% of patients had vaccine-induced immune responses.

Comments on this clone: Its antigen remains unidentified.

This CDR3 has 16 amino acids. V dropped 4 bases and J dropped 2 bases, with 18 bases sitting between them. Germline values: CDR1 SGHAT, CDR2 FQNNGV. The time point: week 35, safety follow-up. Topical imiquimod was applied with each vaccine dose, which held 300 ug of mutant IDH1 20-mer peptide. Only in-frame clones appear in the TCRdb table, and some are missing; sequencing was by immunoSEQ multiplex PCR. This sample has just under 70,000 clones, with 84% found just once. The source material was PBMCs, sampled from a glioma patient whose treatment included an IDH1 peptide vaccine. This chain links TRBV11-2 with TRBJ2-7; no definite D call. The clonotype was recovered from a man aged 18 to 29 with glioma. DNA for the CDR3: TGTGCCAGCAGCTCAGAGCGTACCCATTTTACCTACGAGCAGTACTTC. Translating it yields CASSSERTHFTYEQYF.